This is a list of T cell receptor beta chains from one sample in a study of T cell responses to AZD1222 COVID-19 vaccine. TCRdb keeps only in-frame clones here, not all; method: immunoSEQ multiplex PCR. The data show about 110,000 clones, 85% to 95% seen once. Sample: peripheral blood, taken on day 0 of AZD1222 vaccination. The receptors were gathered from an adult in good health. The CDR3 runs from the conserved cysteine through the conserved F or W. The D gene is left open where the match is weak. A clone size is listed for some rows: how often the clone was seen (once, few, many), or a class if it is expanded.

cdr3_length j_call d_call v_call clone_size cdr3_nt cdr3_aa
16 TRBJ2-3 - TRBV25-1 few TGTGCCAGCAGTGAATTTAGGGGCTCCGTCACAGATACGCAGTATTTT CASSEFRGSVTDTQYF
13 TRBJ2-1 TRBD1 TRBV2 - TGTGCCAGCAGGGGGACAGGGGCGGGTGAGCAGTTCTTC CASRGTGAGEQFF
14 TRBJ2-1 - TRBV5-1 - TGCGCCAGCAGCTTGGGATCGACGGTCAATGAGCAGTTCTTC CASSLGSTVNEQFF
11 TRBJ1-2 - TRBV20-1 - TGCAGTGCCACATTTGGAAGGGAAGGCACCTTC CSATFGREGTF
17 TRBJ2-1 TRBD2 TRBV28 - TGTGCCAGCAGTTCGTTAAGGACTAGCGGGGAGTACAATGAGCAGTTCTTC CASSSLRTSGEYNEQFF
17 TRBJ2-1 TRBD2 TRBV19 - TGTGCCAGTAGTAAACAACTAGCGGGGAGCTCCTACAATGAGCAGTTCTTC CASSKQLAGSSYNEQFF
14 TRBJ1-2 - TRBV9 few TGTGCCAGCAGCTCCTCCGAGGGGACCTATGGCTACACCTTC CASSSSEGTYGYTF
16 TRBJ2-7 - TRBV11-3 - TGTGCCAGCAGCACAAGAGGTTCACGACAGTTATACGAGCAGTACTTC CASSTRGSRQLYEQYF
11 TRBJ2-3 - TRBV6-5 - TGTGCCACCTCCGTAGGAGATACGCAGTATTTT CATSVGDTQYF
15 TRBJ1-1 - TRBV5-5 - TGTGCCAGCAGCTTGGGAGGTTCAGGTGGGCTGGAAGCTTTCTTT CASSLGGSGGLEAFF
13 TRBJ1-3 - TRBV7-8 - TGTGCCAGCAGTCAAAACCGGGGAAACACCATATATTTT CASSQNRGNTIYF
13 TRBJ2-7 - TRBV13 - TGTGCCAGCAAGGGGACACCTACCTACGAGCAGTACTTC CASKGTPTYEQYF
11 TRBJ1-1 - TRBV6-5 - TGTGCCATAAGGGGAGGCACTGAAGCTTTCTTT CAIRGGTEAFF
16 TRBJ2-3 TRBD1 TRBV3-1/TRBV3-2 once TGTGCCAGCAGCTCCGGGATCCAGGGGGGCACAGATACGCAGTATTTT CASSSGIQGGTDTQYF
14 TRBJ2-7 - TRBV29-1 - TGCAGCGTTCGAGGGGCAGAAGCGGCCTACGAGCAGTACTTC CSVRGAEAAYEQYF
13 TRBJ2-3 - TRBV12-3/TRBV12-4 - TGTGCCAGCAGTTTTGGTAGCGCAGATACGCAGTATTTT CASSFGSADTQYF
16 TRBJ2-7 TRBD1 TRBV6-6 - TGTGCCAGCAGCCCCGGACCCGGGACAGGGGGAAGCGAGCAGTACTTC CASSPGPGTGGSEQYF
13 TRBJ2-7 - TRBV30 - TGTGCCTGGAGTGGGGGCAGCTCCTACGAGCAGTACTTC CAWSGGSSYEQYF
16 TRBJ2-2 - TRBV13 - TGTGCCAGCAGCCCCAGAGGGACGGAGAACACCGGGGAGCTGTTTTTT CASSPRGTENTGELFF
15 TRBJ2-1 - TRBV5-1 - TGCGCCAGCAGCTTATCGAGCGGCGGGAACAATGAGCAGTTCTTC CASSLSSGGNNEQFF
15 TRBJ2-3 - TRBV3-1/TRBV3-2 - TGTGCCAGCAGCCCCCACGGGGATCAAACAGATACGCAGTATTTT CASSPHGDQTDTQYF
13 TRBJ2-7 - TRBV11-2 - TGTGCCAGCAGCTTAGTGGGATACTACGAGCAGTACTTC CASSLVGYYEQYF
17 TRBJ2-6 TRBD2 TRBV28 - TGTGCCAGCAGTCCCGGGGGGGCGTACTCTGGGGCCAACGTCCTGACTTTC CASSPGGAYSGANVLTF